This TCR beta chain was observed in a study of blood T cell repertoires in COVID-19. As for the study in general: Acute-phase and convalescent COVID-19 samples originated in the United States, Italy and Spain. The analysed material was cDNA or gDNA that came from T cells, B-cell-depleted T cells, or PBMCs.

V lost 8 bases and J 1 base, leaving 12 bases between the germline ends. The CDR3 consists of 14 residues. Germline CDR1 is MNHEY and CDR2 is SVGAGI. Methods used by the authors: For nucleated cells, counts were estimated from reference gene primer amplification. Profiled with immunoSEQ multiplex PCR; TCRdb holds only in-frame clones, not every one. The V and J calls and clone size were taken over from that table, and D and trimming were inferred from the DNA. The table shows roughly 150,000 clones, with roughly four fifths occurring only once. The chain recombines TRBV6-5 with TRBJ1-5, with D possibly TRBD1 on 5 matching bases. This clonotype was sampled from a woman over 75 with acute or convalescent COVID-19. The material sequenced was peripheral blood. CDR3 sequence: CASLWGGSNQPQHF. The DNA of the CDR3 is TGTGCCAGCCTTTGGGGCGGAAGCAATCAGCCCCAGCATTTT.